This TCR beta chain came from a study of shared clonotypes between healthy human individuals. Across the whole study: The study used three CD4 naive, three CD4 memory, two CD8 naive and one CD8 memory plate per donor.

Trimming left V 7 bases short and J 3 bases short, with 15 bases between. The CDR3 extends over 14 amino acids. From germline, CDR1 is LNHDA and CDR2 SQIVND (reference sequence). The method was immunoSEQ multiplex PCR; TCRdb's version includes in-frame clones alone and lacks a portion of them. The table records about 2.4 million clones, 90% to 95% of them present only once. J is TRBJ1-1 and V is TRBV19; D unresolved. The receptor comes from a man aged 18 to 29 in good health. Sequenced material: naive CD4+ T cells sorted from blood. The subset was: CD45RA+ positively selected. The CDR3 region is CASTLTWGDTEAFF. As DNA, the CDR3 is TGTGCCAGTACACTTACGTGGGGTGACACTGAAGCTTTCTTT. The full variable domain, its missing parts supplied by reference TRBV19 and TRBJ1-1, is DGGITQSPKYLFRKEGQNVTLSCEQNLNHDAMYWYRQDPGQGLRLIYYSQIVNDFQKGDIAEGYSVSREKKESFPLTVTSAQKNPTAFYLCASTLTWGDTEAFFGQGTRLTVV.